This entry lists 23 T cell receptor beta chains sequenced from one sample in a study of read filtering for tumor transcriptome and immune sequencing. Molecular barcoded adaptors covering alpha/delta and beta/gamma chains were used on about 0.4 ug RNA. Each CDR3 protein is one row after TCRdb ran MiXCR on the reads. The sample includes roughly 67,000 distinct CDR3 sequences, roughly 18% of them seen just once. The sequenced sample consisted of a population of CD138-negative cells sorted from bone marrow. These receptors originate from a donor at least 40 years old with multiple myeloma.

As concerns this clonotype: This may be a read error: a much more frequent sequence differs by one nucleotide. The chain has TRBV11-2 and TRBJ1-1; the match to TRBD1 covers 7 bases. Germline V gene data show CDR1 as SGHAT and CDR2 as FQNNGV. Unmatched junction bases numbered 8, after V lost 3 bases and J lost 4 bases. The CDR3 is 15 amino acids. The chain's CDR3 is CASSFRGGRGTEAFF. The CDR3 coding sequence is TGTGCCAGCAGCTTCAGGGGGGGGCGAGGCACTGAAGCTTTCTTT.

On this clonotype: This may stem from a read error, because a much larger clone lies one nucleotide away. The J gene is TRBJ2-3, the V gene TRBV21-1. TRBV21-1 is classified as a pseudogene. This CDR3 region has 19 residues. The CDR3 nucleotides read TGTGCCAGCGGCAAAATAGATGAGCGTGGGCAGAGAGGCACAGATACGCAGTATTTT. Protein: CASGKIDERGQRGTDTQYF.

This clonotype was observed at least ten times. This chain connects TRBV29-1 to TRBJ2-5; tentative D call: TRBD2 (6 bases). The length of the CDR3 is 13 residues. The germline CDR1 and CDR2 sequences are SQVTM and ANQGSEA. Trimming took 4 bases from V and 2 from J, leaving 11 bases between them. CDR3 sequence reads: CSVGGGGQETQYF. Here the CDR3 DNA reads TGCAGCGTTGGCGGTGGGGGGCAAGAGACCCAGTACTTC.

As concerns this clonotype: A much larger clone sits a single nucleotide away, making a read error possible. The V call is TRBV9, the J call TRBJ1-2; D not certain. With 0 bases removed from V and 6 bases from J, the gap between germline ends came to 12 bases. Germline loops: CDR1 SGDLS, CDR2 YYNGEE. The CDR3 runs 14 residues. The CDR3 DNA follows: TGTGCCAGCAGCGTAGGGATCGGGTTCGATGGCTACACCTTC. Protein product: CASSVGIGFDGYTF.

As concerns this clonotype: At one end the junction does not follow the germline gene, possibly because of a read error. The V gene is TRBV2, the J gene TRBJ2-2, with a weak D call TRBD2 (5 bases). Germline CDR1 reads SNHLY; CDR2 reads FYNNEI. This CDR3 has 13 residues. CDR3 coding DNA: TGTGCCAGCAGTGTCGGAAACATCGGGGATCTGTTTTTT. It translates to CASSVGNIGDLFF.

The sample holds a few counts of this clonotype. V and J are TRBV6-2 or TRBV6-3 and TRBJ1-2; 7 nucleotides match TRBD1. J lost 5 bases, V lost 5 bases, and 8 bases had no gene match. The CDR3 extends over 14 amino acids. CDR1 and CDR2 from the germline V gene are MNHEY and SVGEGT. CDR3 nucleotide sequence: TGTGCCAGCAGTCCCGACAGGGCCTGGTATGGCTACACCTTC. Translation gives CASSPDRAWYGYTF.

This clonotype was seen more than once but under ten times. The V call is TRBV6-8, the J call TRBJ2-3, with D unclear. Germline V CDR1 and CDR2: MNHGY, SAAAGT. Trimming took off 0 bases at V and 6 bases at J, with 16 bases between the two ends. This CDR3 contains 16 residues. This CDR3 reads CASSYSIRVHRDTQYF. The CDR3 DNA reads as TGTGCCAGCAGTTACTCGATACGGGTCCATAGGGATACGCAGTATTTT.

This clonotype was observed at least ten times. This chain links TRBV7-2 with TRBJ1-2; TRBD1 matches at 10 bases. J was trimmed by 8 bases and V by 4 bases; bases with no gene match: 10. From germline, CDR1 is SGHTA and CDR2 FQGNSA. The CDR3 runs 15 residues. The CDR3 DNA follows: TGTGCCAGCAGCTCCGCGACAGGGGGCCTTGAAGGCTACACCTTC. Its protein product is CASSSATGGLEGYTF.

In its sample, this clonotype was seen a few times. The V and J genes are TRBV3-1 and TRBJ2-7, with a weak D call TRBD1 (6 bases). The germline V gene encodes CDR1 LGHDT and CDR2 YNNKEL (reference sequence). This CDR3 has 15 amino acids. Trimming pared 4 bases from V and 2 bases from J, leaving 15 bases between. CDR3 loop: CASSPGVAFPYEQYF. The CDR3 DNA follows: TGTGCCAGCAGCCCAGGGGTCGCCTTCCCCTACGAGCAGTACTTC.

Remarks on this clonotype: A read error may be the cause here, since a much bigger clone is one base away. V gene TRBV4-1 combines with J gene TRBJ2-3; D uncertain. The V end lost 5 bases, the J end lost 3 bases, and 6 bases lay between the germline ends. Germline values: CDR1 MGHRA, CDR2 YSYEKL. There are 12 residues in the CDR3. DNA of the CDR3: TGCGCCAGCAGCTTACAAACAGATACGCAGTATTTT. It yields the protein CASSLQTDTQYF.

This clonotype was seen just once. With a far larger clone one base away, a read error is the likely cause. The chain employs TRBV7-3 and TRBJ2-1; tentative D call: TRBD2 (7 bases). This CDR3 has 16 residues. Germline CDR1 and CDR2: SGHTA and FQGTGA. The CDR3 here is CAGSLGTSGTWNEQFF. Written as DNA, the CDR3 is TGTGCCGGCAGCTTAGGGACAAGCGGGACTTGGAATGAGCAGTTCTTC. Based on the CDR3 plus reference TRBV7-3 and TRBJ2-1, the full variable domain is GAGVSQTPSNKVTEKGKYVELRCDPISGHTALYWYRQSLGQGPEFLIYFQGTGAADDSGLPNDRFFAVRPEGSVSTLKIQRTERGDSAVYLCAGSLGTSGTWNEQFFGPGTRLTVL.

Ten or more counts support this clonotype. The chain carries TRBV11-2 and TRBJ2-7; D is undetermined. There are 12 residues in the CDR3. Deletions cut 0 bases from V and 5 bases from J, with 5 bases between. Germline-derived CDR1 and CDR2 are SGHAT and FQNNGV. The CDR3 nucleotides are TGTGCCAGCAGCTTAGATCTGGACGAGCAGTACTTC. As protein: CASSLDLDEQYF.

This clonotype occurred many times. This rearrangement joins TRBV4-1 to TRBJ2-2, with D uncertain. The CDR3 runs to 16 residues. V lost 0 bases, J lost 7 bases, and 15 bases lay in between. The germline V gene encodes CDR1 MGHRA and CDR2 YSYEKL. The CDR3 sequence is CASSQESTFSGGELFF. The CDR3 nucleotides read TGCGCCAGCAGCCAAGAATCGACTTTTTCGGGCGGGGAGCTGTTTTTT.

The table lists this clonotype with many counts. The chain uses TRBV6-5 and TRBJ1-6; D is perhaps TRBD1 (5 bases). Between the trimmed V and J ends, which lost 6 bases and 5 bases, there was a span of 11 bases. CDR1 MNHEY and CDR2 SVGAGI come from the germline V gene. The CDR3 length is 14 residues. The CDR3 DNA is TGTGCCAGCAGACCACGGGACGATAATTCACCCCTCCACTTT. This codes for CASRPRDDNSPLHF.

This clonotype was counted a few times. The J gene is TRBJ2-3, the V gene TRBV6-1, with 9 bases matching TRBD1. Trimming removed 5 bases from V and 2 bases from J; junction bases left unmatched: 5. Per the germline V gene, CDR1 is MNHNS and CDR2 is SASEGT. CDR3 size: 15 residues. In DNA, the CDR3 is TGTGCCAGCAGTCCCGGGACAGGGATCACAGATACGCAGTATTTT. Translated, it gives CASSPGTGITDTQYF.

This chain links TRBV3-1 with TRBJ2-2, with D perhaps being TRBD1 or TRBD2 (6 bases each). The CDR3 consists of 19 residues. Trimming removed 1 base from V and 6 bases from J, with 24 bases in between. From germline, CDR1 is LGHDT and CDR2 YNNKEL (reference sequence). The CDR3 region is CASSQVSLRDTFLSGELFF. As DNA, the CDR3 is TGTGCCAGCAGCCAAGTGAGTTTGCGGGACACATTCCTTTCCGGGGAGCTGTTTTTT.

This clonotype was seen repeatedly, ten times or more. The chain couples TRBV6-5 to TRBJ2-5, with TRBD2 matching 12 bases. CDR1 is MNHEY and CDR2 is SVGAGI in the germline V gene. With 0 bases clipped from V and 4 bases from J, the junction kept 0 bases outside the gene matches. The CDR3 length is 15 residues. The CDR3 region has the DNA TGTGCCAGCAGTTACTCGACTAGCGGGGGAGAGACCCAGTACTTC. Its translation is CASSYSTSGGETQYF.

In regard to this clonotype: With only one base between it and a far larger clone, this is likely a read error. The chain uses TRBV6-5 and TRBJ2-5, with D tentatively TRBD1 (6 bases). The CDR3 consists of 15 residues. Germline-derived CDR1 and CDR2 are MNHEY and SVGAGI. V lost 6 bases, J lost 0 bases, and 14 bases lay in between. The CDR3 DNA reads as TGTGCCAGCAGGCCGGGACAAGCTAACCAAGAGACCCAGTACTTC. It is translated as CASRPGQANQETQYF.

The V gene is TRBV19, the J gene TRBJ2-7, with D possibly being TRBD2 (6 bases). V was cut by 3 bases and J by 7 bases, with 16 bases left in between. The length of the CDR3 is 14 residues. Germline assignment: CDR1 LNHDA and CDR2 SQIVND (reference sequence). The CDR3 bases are TGTGCCAGTAGTATCGCGGGGCGCCCCCAGGAGCAGTACTTC. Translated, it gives CASSIAGRPQEQYF.

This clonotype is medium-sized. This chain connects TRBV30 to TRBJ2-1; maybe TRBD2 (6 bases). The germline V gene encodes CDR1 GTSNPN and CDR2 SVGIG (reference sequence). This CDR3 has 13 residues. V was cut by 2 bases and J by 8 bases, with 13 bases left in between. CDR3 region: CAWSQTRVHEQFF. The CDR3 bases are TGTGCCTGGAGTCAGACTAGGGTTCATGAGCAGTTCTTC.

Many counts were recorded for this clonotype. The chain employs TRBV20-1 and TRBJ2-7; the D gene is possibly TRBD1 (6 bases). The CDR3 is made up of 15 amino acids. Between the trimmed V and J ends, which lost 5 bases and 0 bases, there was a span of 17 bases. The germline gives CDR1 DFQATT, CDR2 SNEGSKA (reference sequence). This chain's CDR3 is CSASPLRGGSYEQYF. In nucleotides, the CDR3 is TGCAGTGCTTCTCCTCTCCGAGGGGGCTCCTACGAGCAGTACTTC.

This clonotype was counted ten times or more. The DNA of the CDR3 is TGTGCCAGCAGTGAACTAGCGGGAGGCTCCTACAATGAGCAGTTCTTC. Residues: CASSELAGGSYNEQFF. The chain links TRBV2 to TRBJ2-1, with TRBD2 matching 11 bases. CDR1 is SNHLY and CDR2 is FYNNEI in the germline V gene. This CDR3 has 16 residues. The V and J ends lost 2 bases and 0 bases, in that order; junction bases with no gene match: 0.

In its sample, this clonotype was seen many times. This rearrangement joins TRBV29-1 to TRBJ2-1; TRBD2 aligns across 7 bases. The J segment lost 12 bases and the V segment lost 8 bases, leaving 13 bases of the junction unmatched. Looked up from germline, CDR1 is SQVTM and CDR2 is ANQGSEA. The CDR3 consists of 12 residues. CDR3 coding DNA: TGCAGCTCCGCCGGGACTACTATTGGGCAGTTCTTC. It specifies CSSAGTTIGQFF.